This T cell receptor (beta chain) stems from a study of cytomegalovirus exposure and HLA in healthy donors. In this sample, this clone turned up once. This PCR relied on a set of 60 Vbeta primers and 13 Jbeta primers. The method was immunoSEQ multiplex PCR; TCRdb's version includes in-frame clones alone and lacks a portion of them. Of about 170,000 clones in the sample, roughly 84% were seen once. Deletions cut 3 bases from V and 8 bases from J, with 7 bases between. From germline, CDR1 is SEHNR and CDR2 FQNEAQ (reference sequence). CDR3 length: 11 amino acids. The chain links TRBV7-9 to TRBJ1-1, with D unclear. The TCR was taken from a young man in good health and CMV-seropositive. Material for sequencing was PBMCs. CDR3 amino acids: CASSFGKEAFF. For the CDR3, the DNA is TGTGCCAGCAGCTTCGGGAAAGAAGCTTTCTTT. Variable domain in full (rest from reference TRBV7-9 and TRBJ1-1): DTGVSQNPRHKITKRGQNVTFRCDPISEHNRLYWYRQTLGQGPEFLTYFQNEAQLEKSRLLSDRFSAERPKGSFSTLEIQRTEQGDSAMYLCASSFGKEAFFGQGTRLTVV.